This TCR beta chain derives from a study of response to subunit inactivated influenza vaccine. MiXCR, applied by TCRdb to the RT-PCR reads, yields one record per CDR3 protein. This table holds 550,000 to 800,000 distinct CDR3 sequences, more than 11% found once. Study-wide points: Seasonal influenza vaccination, on each occasion, was suggested by the authors to recruit few new T cells.

Per germline, CDR1 DFQATT and CDR2 SNEGSKA (reference sequence). CDR3 size: 13 residues. V shed 3 bases, J shed 5 bases, and the junction held 5 bases outside the gene matches. A remark on this clonotype: Its specificity is not known.

This receptor was identified in a man aged 45 to 65 who received an inactivated influenza vaccine. The chain joins TRBV20-1 to TRBJ2-5, with TRBD1 matching over 8 bases. This material consisted of PBMCs from blood, taken roughly 2 weeks before vaccination. CDR3: CSASLQGVETQYF. CDR3 DNA: TGCAGTGCTAGCTTACAGGGGGTGGAGACCCAGTACTTC.